One T cell receptor beta chain is described in this entry. Between the trimmed V and J ends, which lost 1 base and 1 base, there was a span of 22 bases. The CDR3 runs to 19 residues. Germline V lookup: CDR1 LGHNA, CDR2 YNFKEQ. This entry comes from a study of blood T cell repertoires in COVID-19. Study details: Sites in the United States, Italy and Spain provided acute and convalescent COVID-19 samples. T cells, B-cell-depleted T cells, or PBMCs supplied cDNA or gDNA.

Libraries were prepared by immunoSEQ multiplex PCR; TCRdb keeps only in-frame clonotypes and omits some of them. The table lists 390,000 or so clones, roughly 89% of them singletons. The sequenced material came from PBMCs or T cells enriched from blood (not recorded which). This TCR was sampled from a woman in her forties or fifties who had recovered from COVID-19. V and J are TRBV4-2 and TRBJ1-1, with D maybe TRBD1 (6 bases). Here the CDR3 DNA reads TGTGCCAGCAGCCAAGCCCGGCCCTATACCGACAGGACGAACACTGAAGCTTTCTTT. Residues: CASSQARPYTDRTNTEAFF.